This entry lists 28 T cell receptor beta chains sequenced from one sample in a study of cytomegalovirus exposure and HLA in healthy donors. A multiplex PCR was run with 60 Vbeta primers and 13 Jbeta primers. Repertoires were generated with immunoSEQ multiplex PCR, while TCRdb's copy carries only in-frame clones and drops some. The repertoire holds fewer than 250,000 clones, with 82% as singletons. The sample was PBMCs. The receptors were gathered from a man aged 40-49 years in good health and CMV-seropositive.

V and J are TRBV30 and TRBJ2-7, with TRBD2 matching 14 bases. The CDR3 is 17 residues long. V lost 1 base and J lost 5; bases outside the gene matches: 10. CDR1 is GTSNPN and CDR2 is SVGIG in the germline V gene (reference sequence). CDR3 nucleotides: TGTGCCTGGAGTGGGTTGGGGACTAGCGGGAGTGTCAACGAGCAGTACTTC. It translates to CAWSGLGTSGSVNEQYF.

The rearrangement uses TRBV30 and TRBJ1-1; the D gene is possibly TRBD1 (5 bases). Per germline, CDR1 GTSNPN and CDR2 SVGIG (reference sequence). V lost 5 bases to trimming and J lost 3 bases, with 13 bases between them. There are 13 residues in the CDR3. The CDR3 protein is CAWGAGEHTEAFF. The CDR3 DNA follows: TGTGCCTGGGGGGCGGGGGAGCACACTGAAGCTTTCTTT.

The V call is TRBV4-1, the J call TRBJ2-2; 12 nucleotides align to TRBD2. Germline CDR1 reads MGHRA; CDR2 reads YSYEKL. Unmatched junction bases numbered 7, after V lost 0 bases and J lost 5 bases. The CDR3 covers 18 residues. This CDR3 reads CASSQDSSGRAGTGELFF. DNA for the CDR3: TGCGCCAGCAGCCAAGATTCTAGCGGGAGGGCCGGAACCGGGGAGCTGTTTTTT.

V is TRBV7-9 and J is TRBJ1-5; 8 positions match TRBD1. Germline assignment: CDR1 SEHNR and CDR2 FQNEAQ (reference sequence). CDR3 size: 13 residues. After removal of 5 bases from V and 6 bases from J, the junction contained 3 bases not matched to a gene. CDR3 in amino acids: CASSQGAGQPQHF. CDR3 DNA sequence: TGTGCCAGCAGCCAGGGGGCCGGTCAGCCCCAGCATTTT.

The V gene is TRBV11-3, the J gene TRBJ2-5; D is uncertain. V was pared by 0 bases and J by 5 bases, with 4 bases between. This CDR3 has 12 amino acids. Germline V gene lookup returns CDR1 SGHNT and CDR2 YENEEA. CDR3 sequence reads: CASSLDRETQYF. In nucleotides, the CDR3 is TGTGCCAGCAGCTTAGATCGGGAGACCCAGTACTTC.

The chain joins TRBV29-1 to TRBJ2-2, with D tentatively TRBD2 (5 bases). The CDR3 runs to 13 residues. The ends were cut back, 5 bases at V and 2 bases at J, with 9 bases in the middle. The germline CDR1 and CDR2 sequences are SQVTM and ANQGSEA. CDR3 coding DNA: TGCAGCGTTTCACTAGGTAACACCGGGGAGCTGTTTTTT. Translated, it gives CSVSLGNTGELFF.

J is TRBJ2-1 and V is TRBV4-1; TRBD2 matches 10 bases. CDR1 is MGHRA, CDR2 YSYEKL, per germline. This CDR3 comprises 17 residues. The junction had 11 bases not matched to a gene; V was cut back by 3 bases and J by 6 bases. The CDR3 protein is CASSQSPLAGVVNEQFF. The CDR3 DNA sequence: TGCGCCAGCAGCCAGTCCCCTCTAGCGGGAGTCGTCAATGAGCAGTTCTTC.

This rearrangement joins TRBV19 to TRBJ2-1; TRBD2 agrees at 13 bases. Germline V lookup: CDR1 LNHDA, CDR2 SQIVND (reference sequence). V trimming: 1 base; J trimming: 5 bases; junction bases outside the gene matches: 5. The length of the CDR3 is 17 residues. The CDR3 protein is CASSIVGLAGSHNEQFF. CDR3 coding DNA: TGTGCCAGTAGTATAGTGGGACTAGCGGGATCCCACAATGAGCAGTTCTTC.

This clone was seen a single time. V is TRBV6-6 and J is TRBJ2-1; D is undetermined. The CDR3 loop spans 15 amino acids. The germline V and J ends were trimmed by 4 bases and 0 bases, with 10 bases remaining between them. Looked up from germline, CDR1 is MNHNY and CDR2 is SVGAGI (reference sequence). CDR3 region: CASSSSFGSYNEQFF. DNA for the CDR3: TGTGCCAGCAGTTCTTCTTTCGGCTCCTACAATGAGCAGTTCTTC.

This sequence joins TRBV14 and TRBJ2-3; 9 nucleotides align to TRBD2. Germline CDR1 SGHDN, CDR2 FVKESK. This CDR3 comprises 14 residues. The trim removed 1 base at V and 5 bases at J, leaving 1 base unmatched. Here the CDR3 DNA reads TGTGCCAGCAGCCAAGCACTAGCGGGAGATACGCAGTATTTT. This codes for CASSQALAGDTQYF.

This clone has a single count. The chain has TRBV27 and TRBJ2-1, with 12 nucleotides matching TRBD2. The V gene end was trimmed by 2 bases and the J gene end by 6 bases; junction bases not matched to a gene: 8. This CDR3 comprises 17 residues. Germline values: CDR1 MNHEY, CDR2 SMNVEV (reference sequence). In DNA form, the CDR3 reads TGTGCCAGCAGTTTACGGTCTAGCGGGAGGGTATTCAATGAGCAGTTCTTC. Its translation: CASSLRSSGRVFNEQFF.

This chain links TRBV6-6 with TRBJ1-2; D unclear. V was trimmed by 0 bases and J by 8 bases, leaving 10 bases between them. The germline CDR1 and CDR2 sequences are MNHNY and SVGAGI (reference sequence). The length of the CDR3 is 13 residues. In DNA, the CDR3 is TGTGCCAGCAGTTACTCGAGTCAGGCAGGCTACACCTTC. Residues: CASSYSSQAGYTF.

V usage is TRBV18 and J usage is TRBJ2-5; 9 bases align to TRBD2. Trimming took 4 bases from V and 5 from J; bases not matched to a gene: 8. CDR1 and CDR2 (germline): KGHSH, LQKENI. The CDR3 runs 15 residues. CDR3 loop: CASSRQGLAGETQYF. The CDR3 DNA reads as TGTGCCAGCTCACGACAGGGACTAGCTGGGGAGACCCAGTACTTC.

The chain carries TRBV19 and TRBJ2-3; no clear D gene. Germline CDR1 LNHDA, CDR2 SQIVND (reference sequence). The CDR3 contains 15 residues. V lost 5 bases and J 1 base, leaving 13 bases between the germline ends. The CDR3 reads CASSPGVRGTDTQYF. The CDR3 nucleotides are TGTGCCAGTAGTCCCGGAGTTCGCGGCACAGATACGCAGTATTTT. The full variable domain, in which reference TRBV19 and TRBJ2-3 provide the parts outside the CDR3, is DGGITQSPKYLFRKEGQNVTLSCEQNLNHDAMYWYRQDPGQGLRLIYYSQIVNDFQKGDIAEGYSVSREKKESFPLTVTSAQKNPTAFYLCASSPGVRGTDTQYFGPGTRLTVL.

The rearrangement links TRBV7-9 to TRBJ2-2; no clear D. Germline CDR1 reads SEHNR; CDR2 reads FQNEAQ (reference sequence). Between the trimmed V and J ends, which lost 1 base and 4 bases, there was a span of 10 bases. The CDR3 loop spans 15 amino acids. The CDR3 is CASSLDYSGTGELFF. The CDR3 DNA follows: TGTGCCAGCAGCTTAGATTATTCGGGCACCGGGGAGCTGTTTTTT.

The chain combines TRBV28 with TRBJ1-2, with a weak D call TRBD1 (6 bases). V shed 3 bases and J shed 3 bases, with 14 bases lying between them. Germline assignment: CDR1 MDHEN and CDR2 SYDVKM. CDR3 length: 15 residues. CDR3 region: CASSLSLRGYYGYTF. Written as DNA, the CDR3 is TGTGCCAGCAGTTTGAGTCTAAGGGGGTACTATGGCTACACCTTC.

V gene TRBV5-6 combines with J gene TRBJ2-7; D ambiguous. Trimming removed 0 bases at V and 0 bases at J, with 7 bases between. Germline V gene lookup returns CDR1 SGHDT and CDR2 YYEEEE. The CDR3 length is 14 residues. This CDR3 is CASSLGRSSYEQYF. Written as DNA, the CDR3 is TGTGCCAGCAGCTTGGGGCGGAGCTCCTACGAGCAGTACTTC.

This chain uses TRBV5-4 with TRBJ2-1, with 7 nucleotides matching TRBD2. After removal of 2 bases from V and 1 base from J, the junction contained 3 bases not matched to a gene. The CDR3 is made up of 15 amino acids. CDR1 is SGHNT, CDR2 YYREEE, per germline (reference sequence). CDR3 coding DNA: TGTGCCAGCAGCTTTTCGGGAGGATCCTACAATGAGCAGTTCTTC. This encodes CASSFSGGSYNEQFF.

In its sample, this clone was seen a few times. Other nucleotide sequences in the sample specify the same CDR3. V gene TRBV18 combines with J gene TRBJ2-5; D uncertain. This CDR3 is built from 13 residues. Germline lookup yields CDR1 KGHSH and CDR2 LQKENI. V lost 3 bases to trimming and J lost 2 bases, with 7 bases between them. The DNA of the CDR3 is TGTGCCAGCTCACCCCGACAACAAGAGACCCAGTACTTC. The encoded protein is CASSPRQQETQYF.

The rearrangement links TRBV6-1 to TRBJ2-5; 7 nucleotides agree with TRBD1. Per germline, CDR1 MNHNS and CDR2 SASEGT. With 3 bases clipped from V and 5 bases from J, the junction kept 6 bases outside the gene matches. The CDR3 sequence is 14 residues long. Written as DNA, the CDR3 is TGTGCCAGCAGTGACGACAGGGCCCTGGAGACCCAGTACTTC. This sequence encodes CASSDDRALETQYF.

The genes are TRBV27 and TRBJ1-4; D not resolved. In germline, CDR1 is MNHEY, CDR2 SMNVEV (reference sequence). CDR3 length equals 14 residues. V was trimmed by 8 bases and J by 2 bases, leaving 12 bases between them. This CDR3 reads CASRLRNTNEKLFF. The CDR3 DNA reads TGTGCCAGCCGCCTGCGAAATACTAATGAAAAACTGTTTTTT.

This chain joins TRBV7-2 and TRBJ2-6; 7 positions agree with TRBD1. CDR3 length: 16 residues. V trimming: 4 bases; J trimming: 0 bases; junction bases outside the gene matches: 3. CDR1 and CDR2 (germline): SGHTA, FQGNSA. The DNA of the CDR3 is TGTGCCAGCAGCTGGACAGGAACCTCTGGGGCCAACGTCCTGACTTTC. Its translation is CASSWTGTSGANVLTF.

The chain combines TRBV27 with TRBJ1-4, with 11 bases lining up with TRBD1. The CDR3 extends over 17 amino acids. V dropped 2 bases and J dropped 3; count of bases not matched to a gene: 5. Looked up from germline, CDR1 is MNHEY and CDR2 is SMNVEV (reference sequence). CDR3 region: CASSLRGQGASNEKLFF. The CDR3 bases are TGTGCCAGCAGTTTACGAGGACAGGGGGCTTCTAATGAAAAACTGTTTTTT.

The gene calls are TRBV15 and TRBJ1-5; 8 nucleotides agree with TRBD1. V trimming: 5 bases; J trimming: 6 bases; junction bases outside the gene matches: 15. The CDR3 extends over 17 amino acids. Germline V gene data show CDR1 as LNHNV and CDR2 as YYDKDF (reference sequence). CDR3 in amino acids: CATSASNSYRGSQPQHF. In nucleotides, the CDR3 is TGTGCCACCAGCGCGTCAAACAGTTACAGGGGGAGTCAGCCCCAGCATTTT.

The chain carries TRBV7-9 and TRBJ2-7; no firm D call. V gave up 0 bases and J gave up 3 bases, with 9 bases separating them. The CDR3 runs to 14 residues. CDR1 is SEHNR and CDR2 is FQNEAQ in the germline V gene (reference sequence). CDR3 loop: CASSLASPYYEQYF. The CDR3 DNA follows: TGTGCCAGCAGCTTAGCGAGCCCCTACTACGAGCAGTACTTC.

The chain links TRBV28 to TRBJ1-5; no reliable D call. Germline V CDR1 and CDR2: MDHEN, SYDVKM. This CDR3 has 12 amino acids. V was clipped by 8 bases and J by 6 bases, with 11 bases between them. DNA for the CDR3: TGTGCCAGCCTCCCCTTCGGTCAGCCCCAGCATTTT. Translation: CASLPFGQPQHF.

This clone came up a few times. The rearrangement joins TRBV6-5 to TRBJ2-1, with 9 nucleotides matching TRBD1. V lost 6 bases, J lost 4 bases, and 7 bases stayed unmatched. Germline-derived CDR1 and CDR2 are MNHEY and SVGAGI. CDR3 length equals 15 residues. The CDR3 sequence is CASRHGTGYYNEQFF. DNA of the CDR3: TGTGCCAGCAGGCACGGGACAGGGTATTACAATGAGCAGTTCTTC.

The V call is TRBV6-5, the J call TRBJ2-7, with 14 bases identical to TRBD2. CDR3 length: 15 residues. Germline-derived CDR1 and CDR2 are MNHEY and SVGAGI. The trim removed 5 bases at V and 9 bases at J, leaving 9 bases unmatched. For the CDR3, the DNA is TGTGCCAGCAGTCCAGAGACTAGCGGGAGGGCCGGGCAGTACGTC. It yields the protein CASSPETSGRAGQYV.